What follows is one TCR beta chain and its context. Its specificity is unknown. The data belong to a study of CD8+ T cells in alopecia areata. For the study at large: Patients in the treated group were given tofacitinib by mouth, 5 to 10 mg twice a day. Disease severity was quantified as SALT score of affected scalp area.

Treatment described: oral pan-JAK inhibitor, 5-10 mg twice daily. Peripheral blood and lesional scalp punch biopsies came from alopecia areata patients. Findings and limits, study-wide: Persistence of many expanded lesional clones was seen in scalp and blood during tofacitinib.

Germline-derived CDR1 and CDR2 are GTSNPN and SVGIG (reference sequence). The CDR3 totals 15 residues. J lost 4 bases, V lost 0 bases, and 4 bases had no gene match. Extraction and reverse transcription of RNA yielded cDNA as the sequencing template. Profiling relied on immunoSEQ multiplex PCR, and the TCRdb table lists in-frame clones only, not all of them. This table holds 150,000 or so clones, 58% found once. The TCR was taken from a human donor with alopecia areata. The chain combines TRBV30 with TRBJ2-5; the match to TRBD1 covers 11 bases. Sequencing used CD4+ T cells sorted from blood, obtained between weeks 55 and 65, from a patient treated with tofacitinib. Here the CDR3 reads CAWSVDGTGGETQYF. The CDR3 DNA reads TGTGCCTGGAGTGTAGACGGGACAGGGGGAGAGACCCAGTACTTC.